Below are 9 T cell receptor beta chains sequenced from a single sample in a study of blood T cell repertoires in COVID-19. The data were produced by immunoSEQ multiplex PCR, yet TCRdb's version contains in-frame clones alone and is incomplete. The data show about 70,000 clones, just under 80% seen once. The sequenced sample consisted of peripheral blood. Receptor source: a woman between 55 and 75 years old with acute or convalescent COVID-19.

The chain joins TRBV30 to TRBJ2-7, with unresolved D. V lost 2 bases and J lost 2, with 13 bases in between. The germline V gene has CDR1 GTSNPN and CDR2 SVGIG (reference sequence). This CDR3 comprises 14 residues. CDR3 bases: TGTGCCTGGAGTTTTCCCAGTAATGCCTACGAGCAGTACTTC. It encodes CAWSFPSNAYEQYF.

The chain carries TRBV27 and TRBJ2-7; D possibly corresponds to TRBD2 (6 bases). This CDR3 spans 14 amino acids. The V and J ends lost 6 bases and 0 bases respectively, with 12 bases between them. Germline V CDR1 and CDR2: MNHEY, SMNVEV (reference sequence). DNA for the CDR3: TGTGCCAGCAGCCGGGCGGGGAACTCCTACGAGCAGTACTTC. Translated: CASSRAGNSYEQYF.

The chain couples TRBV5-5 to TRBJ1-2; D gene uncertain. The V and J ends lost 4 bases and 8 bases respectively, with 9 bases between them. The CDR3 sequence is 11 residues long. Germline lookup yields CDR1 SGHKS and CDR2 YYEKEE (reference sequence). CDR3 loop: CASSLASGYTF. CDR3 sequence (DNA): TGTGCCAGCAGCCTAGCAAGCGGCTACACCTTC. Together with reference TRBV5-5 and TRBJ1-2, the CDR3 gives the full variable domain: DAGVTQSPTHLIKTRGQQVTLRCSPISGHKSVSWYQQVLGQGPQFIFQYYEKEERGRGNFPDRFSARQFPNYSSELNVNALLLGDSALYLCASSLASGYTFGSGTRLTVV.

This rearrangement joins TRBV13 to TRBJ2-5; weak D call: TRBD1 (7 bases). The V gene lost 5 bases and the J gene lost 4 bases, with 8 bases spanning the gap. The CDR3 totals 12 residues. Germline assignment: CDR1 PRHDT and CDR2 FYEKMQ (reference sequence). The CDR3: CASSQGGETQYF. The CDR3 region has the DNA TGTGCCAGCAGCCAGGGGGGAGAGACCCAGTACTTC.

V gene TRBV12-5 combines with J gene TRBJ2-7; 7 positions match TRBD1. V shed 5 bases, J shed 2 bases, and the junction held 6 bases outside the gene matches. The V gene's germline CDR1 is LGHNT and CDR2 FRNRAP. The CDR3 loop spans 14 amino acids. CDR3: CASGHRDSPYEQYF. Written as DNA, the CDR3 is TGTGCTAGTGGTCACCGGGACAGCCCCTACGAGCAGTACTTC.

In this sample, this clone turned up once. The chain combines TRBV2 with TRBJ2-2; TRBD1 matches at 7 bases. CDR3 length equals 15 residues. The trim removed 6 bases at V and 7 bases at J, leaving 11 bases unmatched. CDR1 is SNHLY, CDR2 FYNNEI, per germline. The CDR3, as DNA: TGTGCCAGCAGGCGACAGGGAGCAGGGATCGGGGAGCTGTTTTTT. Residues: CASRRQGAGIGELFF.

The CDR3 protein is CASSPRGSLDQPQHF. CDR3 sequence (DNA): TGTGCCAGCAGCCCCCGGGGAAGTCTTGATCAGCCCCAGCATTTT. The chain joins TRBV9 to TRBJ1-5; D is unclear. CDR1 and CDR2 from the germline V gene are SGDLS and YYNGEE. Trimming took off 4 bases at V and 5 bases at J, with 16 bases between the two ends. The CDR3 contains 15 residues.

The sample holds a few counts of this clone. The chain links TRBV4-2 to TRBJ1-2; 7 bases map to TRBD1. Losses at the gene ends were 3 bases for V and 8 bases for J; bases not matched to a gene: 12. The germline V gene has CDR1 LGHNA and CDR2 YNFKEQ. The CDR3 runs to 15 residues. CDR3 DNA: TGTGCCAGCAGCCAGGATTTGGACAGGATCGGGGGCTACACCTTC. It translates to CASSQDLDRIGGYTF.

The V gene is TRBV9, the J gene TRBJ2-5; 10 bases match TRBD2. Trimming at V came to 3 bases and at J to 2 bases, leaving 7 bases not matched to a gene. CDR1 is SGDLS and CDR2 is YYNGEE in the germline V gene. The CDR3 sequence is 16 residues long. CDR3 loop: CASSAQAGGSQETQYF. DNA of the CDR3: TGTGCCAGCAGCGCCCAAGCGGGGGGGTCGCAAGAGACCCAGTACTTC.